This TCR delta chain emerged from a study of Vδ1+ human thymocytes. Findings and caveats of the study: Around 20% of thymic delta-chain sequences were Vdelta2, with few Vdelta3, unlike blood Vdelta1+ controls. Thymic TRG and TRD repertoires appeared highly polyclonal, with Gaussian CDR3 length distributions.

The table lists this clone with a few counts. As yet, its antigen is unknown. RNA was extracted from the cells and then reverse transcribed. CDR3 amplicons came from multiplex PCR with pooled V-gene forward and constant-region reverse primers. TCRdb processed the multiplex PCR reads again with the CATT caller. The data show about 53,000 delta-chain clones, with more than 12% seen just once and 0.3% to 0.45% held by the top ten. The CDR3 covers 18 residues. Germline V gene data show CDR1 as TSWWSYY and CDR2 as QGS. V lost 0 bases to trimming and J lost 7 bases; unmatched junction nucleotides: 15. The sample taken for sequencing was Vdelta1+ gamma-delta thymocytes from the thymus. Documented subset: FACS-sorted CD3+ TCRalphabeta- TCRVdelta1+ TCRVdelta2- thymocytes. J is TRDJ1 and V is TRDV1; 9 nucleotides align to TRDD2. The sequence derives from a girl under two years old who had congenital heart surgery. CDR3 nucleotides: TGTGCTCTTGGGGAACTACACCTTCCTACTTTCGTACTCCCTAAACTCATCTTT. Amino acid sequence: CALGELHLPTFVLPKLIF.